This T cell receptor beta chain was sequenced in a study of neurological immune-mediated disorders. A total of 2 million PBMCs stored at -80 degrees C provided the unsorted libraries. Regarding the study as a whole: TCR clonal expansion peaked in HTLV-1-associated myelopathy patients and was lowest in multiple sclerosis patients.

TCRdb fed the 5' RACE reads into MiXCR, producing one record per CDR3 protein. The sample holds 55,000 to 70,000 distinct CDR3 sequences, about an eighth seen once. This clonotype was seen at least ten times. Its antigen is as yet unknown. The source is a man in his fifties or sixties in good health. The sequencing input was PBMCs.

As DNA, the CDR3 is TGTGCCAGCAGTTACTCGACAGGGTCATCCTACGAGCAGTACTTC. Protein: CASSYSTGSSYEQYF. The rearrangement links TRBV6-5 to TRBJ2-7, with 7 bases fitting TRBD1. The CDR3 sequence is 15 residues long. The germline CDR1 and CDR2 sequences are MNHEY and SVGAGI. J gave up 1 base and V 0 bases, and 3 bases lay outside the gene matches.